The rows below give T cell receptor beta chains drawn from one sample of a study of Graves' ophthalmopathy and Graves' hyperthyroidism. TCRdb used MiXCR to reprocess the multiplex PCR reads, holding one entry per CDR3 protein. The data contain 600,000 to 650,000 distinct CDR3 sequences, 20% to 25% of them seen just once; the ten biggest clones take up around 7%. Sequences were obtained from peripheral blood. These receptors all come from a woman aged 18-29 years with stable Graves' hyperthyroidism. Some clones in this sample may be carry-over from other donors' samples. Each CDR3 is given with its conserved first and last residue. A D gene is named only where the DNA matches it firmly. The size field is filled for only some rows; it gives once, few, many or a size class.

d_call	v_call	clone_size	j_call	cdr3_nt	cdr3_aa
-	TRBV4-2	many	TRBJ1-5	TGTGCCAGCAGCCAAGATTCAGGGCTTAATCAGCCCCAGCATTTT	CASSQDSGLNQPQHF
-	TRBV28	many	TRBJ1-5	TGTGCCAGCAGCAACAGGGTTCAGCCCCAGCATTTT	CASSNRVQPQHF
TRBD2	TRBV6-1	-	TRBJ2-1	TGTGCCAGCAGTGAATCTAGCGGGACCTACAATGAGCAGTTCTTC	CASSESSGTYNEQFF
TRBD1	TRBV11-2	many	TRBJ1-2	TGTGCCAGCAGCTTAGACCGGGCAGGGGGAAGGCTCGGCTACACCTTC	CASSLDRAGGRLGYTF
TRBD1	TRBV12-3/TRBV12-4	many	TRBJ1-2	TGTGCCAGCAGTTTAGCGACAGGGGGTTACTATGGCTACACCTTC	CASSLATGGYYGYTF
TRBD2	TRBV28	many	TRBJ2-7	TGTGCCAGCAGTTTAATAAGCCGGACTAGGGGAGCCTACGAGCAGTACTTC	CASSLISRTRGAYEQYF
-	TRBV28	many	TRBJ2-5	TGTGCCAGCAGCGATGGGGGAGAAGAGACCCAGTACTTC	CASSDGGEETQYF
TRBD2	TRBV7-3	many	TRBJ2-2	TGTGCCAGCAGCTTAAGGGCTAGCGGGAGTGACTGGCACACCGGGGAGCTGTTTTTT	CASSLRASGSDWHTGELFF
-	TRBV2	many	TRBJ2-5	TGTGCCAGCAGCCGGGGAAGTCCAGAGACCCAGTACTTC	CASSRGSPETQYF
-	TRBV4-1	once	TRBJ2-2	TGCGCCAGCAGCCTACGAAGGACCTTAAACACCGGGGAGCTGTTTTTT	CASSLRRTLNTGELFF
-	TRBV28	-	TRBJ1-2	TGTGCCAGCAGTTTGAAACAGGACTATGGCTACACCTTC	CASSLKQDYGYTF
TRBD1	TRBV27	-	TRBJ1-2	TGTGCCAGCAGTCACAGGGGGTCCCCCTATGGCTACACCTTC	CASSHRGSPYGYTF
-	TRBV6-1	few	TRBJ2-7	TGTGCCAGCAGTGAGGGGCCCGACGAGCAGTACTTC	CASSEGPDEQYF
-	TRBV6-9	-	TRBJ1-6	TGTGCCAGCAGTTATACGCCCTATAATTCACCCCTCCACTTT	CASSYTPYNSPLHF
-	TRBV24-1	many	TRBJ2-5	TGTGCCACCAGTAACAGGGAAGAGACCCAGTACTTC	CATSNREETQYF
-	TRBV6-2/TRBV6-3	-	TRBJ2-5	TGTGCCAGCAGTTACTCCGTCGCGGTGTACCAAGAGACCCAGTACTTC	CASSYSVAVYQETQYF
TRBD1	TRBV12-3/TRBV12-4	-	TRBJ1-1	TGTGCCAGCAGTCAAACAGGGGGCGCGAGGAACACTGAAGCTTTCTTT	CASSQTGGARNTEAFF
-	TRBV27	few	TRBJ1-5	TGTGCCAGCAGTTTCGGACGGCGTCAGCCCCAGCATTTT	CASSFGRRQPQHF
-	TRBV12-3/TRBV12-4	-	TRBJ1-2	TGTGCCAGCAGCTTAGATTCCATCGGCGGGGCGAAGGGCTACACCTTC	CASSLDSIGGAKGYTF
-	TRBV12-3/TRBV12-4	-	TRBJ1-5	TGTGCCAGCAGCCGTAATGACGCCCAGCCCCAGCATTTT	CASSRNDAQPQHF
TRBD1	TRBV27	many	TRBJ2-7	TGTGCCAGCAGCCCTACTACACAGGGGCTACTTCACTCCTACGAGCAGTACTTC	CASSPTTQGLLHSYEQYF
TRBD1	TRBV5-1	few	TRBJ2-5	TGCGCCAGCAGCTCCCGAGAACAGGGGTCCCAAGAGACCCAGTACTTC	CASSSREQGSQETQYF
TRBD1	TRBV28	few	TRBJ1-5	TGTGCCAGCAGCGCGCCCGGGACAGGGTACCTCAATCAGCCCCAGCATTTT	CASSAPGTGYLNQPQHF
-	TRBV10-3	-	TRBJ2-7	TGTGCCATCAGTGAGTCGCAGGTCCCACCTTCCTACGAGCAGTACTTC	CAISESQVPPSYEQYF
TRBD1	TRBV28	few	TRBJ2-7	TGTGCCAGCAGTTCATTGACAGGGGGCATGAACGAGCAGTACTTC	CASSSLTGGMNEQYF
TRBD1	TRBV12-3/TRBV12-4	many	TRBJ2-7	TGTGCCAGCAGTCCTCGGACAGGGGGCATAATCCACGAGCAGTACTTC	CASSPRTGGIIHEQYF
-	TRBV12-3/TRBV12-4	-	TRBJ1-5	TGTGCCAGCAGCCGTGGAGGGGGTGAGCTTAGCAATCAGCCCCAGCATTTT	CASSRGGGELSNQPQHF
TRBD1	TRBV25-1	-	TRBJ1-2	TGTGCCAGCAGTGCCCCCGGGACAGCCTATGGCTACACCTTC	CASSAPGTAYGYTF
-	TRBV24-1	many	TRBJ1-1	TGTGCCACCAGTGAGGGGCCGGGTGCTCTTGAAGCTTTCTTT	CATSEGPGALEAFF
TRBD2	TRBV7-2	many	TRBJ2-5	TGTGCCAGCAGCTTACGGGGCGGGGGGGCACAAGAGACCCAGTACTTC	CASSLRGGGAQETQYF
TRBD2	TRBV29-1	many	TRBJ2-7	TGCAGCGTCGTACTAGCGTTGAGCTCCTACGAGCAGTACTTC	CSVVLALSSYEQYF
-	TRBV5-1	many	TRBJ1-1	TGCGCCAGCAGCTTGGGCCCTCCGGGGGGTCGACTGAACACTGAAGCTTTCTTT	CASSLGPPGGRLNTEAFF